Following are 18 T cell receptor beta chains from one sample sequenced in a study of cytomegalovirus exposure and HLA in healthy donors. The PCR used 60 Vbeta and 13 Jbeta primers. Data came from immunoSEQ multiplex PCR; TCRdb stores just in-frame clones and leaves some out. The table shows 150,000 to 180,000 clones, with 70% to 90% occurring only once. The specimen sequenced was PBMCs. The receptors stem from a woman aged 18-29 years in good health and CMV-seronegative.

The chain is built from TRBV28 and TRBJ1-4; D not resolved. This CDR3 spans 16 amino acids. Per germline, CDR1 MDHEN and CDR2 SYDVKM. V lost 6 bases and J 3 bases, leaving 17 bases between the germline ends. This CDR3 reads CASRPGGGQANEKLFF. CDR3 DNA: TGTGCCAGCAGACCAGGAGGAGGTCAGGCTAATGAAAAACTGTTTTTT.

The chain recombines TRBV6-5 with TRBJ1-2; 7 nucleotides line up with TRBD1. This CDR3 has 12 amino acids. The germline V gene has CDR1 MNHEY and CDR2 SVGAGI. J was trimmed by 7 bases and V by 5 bases; bases with no gene match: 4. CDR3 DNA: TGTGCCAGCAGTCCAGACAGGGCTGGCTACACCTTC. It yields the protein CASSPDRAGYTF.

The chain is built from TRBV13 and TRBJ2-5; 13 bases match TRBD2. The assigned J gene may be wrong: the sequence end matches TRBJ2-7 better. CDR1 is PRHDT and CDR2 is FYEKMQ in the germline V gene (reference sequence). This CDR3 spans 17 amino acids. DNA for the CDR3: TGTGCCAGCAGCGCCAATGGGGGACTAGCGGGGATCTACGAGCAGTACTTC. Protein product: CASSANGGLAGIYEQYF.

This chain uses TRBV5-1 with TRBJ2-7; weak D call: TRBD2 (6 bases). V lost 4 bases, J lost 7 bases, and 18 bases lay in between. The CDR3 covers 14 residues. CDR1 and CDR2 (germline): SGHRS, YFSETQ. The CDR3 bases are TGCGCCAGCAGCAATTCGGGGACTCTCGGGGAGCAGTACTTC. Residues: CASSNSGTLGEQYF.

The V call is TRBV4-3, the J call TRBJ2-7; D possibly corresponds to TRBD2 (7 bases). Germline assignment: CDR1 LGHNA and CDR2 YSLEER. V lost 4 bases and J 3 bases, leaving 16 bases between the germline ends. The CDR3 runs to 15 residues. The CDR3 loop is CASSPRGGGLYEQYF. The CDR3 region has the DNA TGCGCCAGCAGCCCGAGGGGGGGAGGGCTCTACGAGCAGTACTTC.

The chain links TRBV7-2 to TRBJ2-5; D not certain. Germline values: CDR1 SGHTA, CDR2 FQGNSA. The CDR3 has 12 residues. V was cut by 4 bases and J by 5 bases, with 8 bases left in between. In DNA, the CDR3 is TGTGCCAGCAGCTACCGCCGGGAGACCCAGTACTTC. The encoded protein is CASSYRRETQYF. Complete variable domain (other parts from reference TRBV7-2 and TRBJ2-5): GAGVSQSPSNKVTEKGKDVELRCDPISGHTALYWYRQSLGQGLEFLIYFQGNSAPDKSGLPSDRFSAERTGGSVSTLTIQRTQQEDSAVYLCASSYRRETQYFGPGTRLLVL.

The chain couples TRBV28 to TRBJ1-2, with D perhaps matching TRBD1 (5 bases). V was clipped by 6 bases and J by 4 bases, with 12 bases between them. The CDR3 is 13 residues long. Germline V lookup: CDR1 MDHEN, CDR2 SYDVKM. The CDR3 reads CASRIPGGYGYTF. The CDR3 nucleotides read TGTGCCAGCAGGATCCCGGGGGGCTATGGCTACACCTTC.

V and J are TRBV30 and TRBJ2-4; D is perhaps TRBD2 (7 bases). V lost 7 bases, J lost 0 bases, and 22 bases lay in between. Germline lookup yields CDR1 GTSNPN and CDR2 SVGIG (reference sequence). The CDR3 covers 17 residues. The CDR3 DNA reads TGTGCCTTCGAGGGGGGGGCAGGGACACTAGCCAAAAACATTCAGTACTTC. The encoded protein is CAFEGGAGTLAKNIQYF. Using reference TRBV30 and TRBJ2-4 for the parts outside the CDR3, the full variable domain is SQTIHQWPATLVQPVGSPLSLECTVEGTSNPNLYWYRQAAGRGLQLLFYSVGIGQISSEVPQNLSASRPQDRQFILSSKKLLLSDSGFYLCAFEGGAGTLAKNIQYFGAGTRLSVL.

The rearrangement joins TRBV5-1 to TRBJ2-2, with D maybe TRBD2 (6 bases). With 4 bases removed from V and 0 bases from J, the gap between germline ends came to 10 bases. Germline V gene sequence: CDR1 SGHRS, CDR2 YFSETQ. The CDR3 runs to 15 residues. The CDR3 DNA reads as TGCGCCAGCAGCCCGGGGGTAGCGAACACCGGGGAGCTGTTTTTT. This gives the protein CASSPGVANTGELFF. The full variable domain, its missing parts supplied by reference TRBV5-1 and TRBJ2-2, is KAGVTQTPRYLIKTRGQQVTLSCSPISGHRSVSWYQQTPGQGLQFLFEYFSETQRNKGNFPGRFSGRQFSNSRSEMNVSTLELGDSALYLCASSPGVANTGELFFGEGSRLTVL.

V gene TRBV6-1 combines with J gene TRBJ2-5; D ambiguous. Germline V gene lookup returns CDR1 MNHNS and CDR2 SASEGT. V was trimmed by 11 bases and J by 5 bases, leaving 24 bases between them. This CDR3 has 15 residues. In DNA, the CDR3 is TGTGCCTGGAGCGAGAGGCGGTTAGATTGGGAGACCCAGTACTTC. It codes for CAWSERRLDWETQYF.

This clone was seen only once. This chain links TRBV5-4 with TRBJ2-1; D possibly corresponds to TRBD1 (6 bases). This CDR3 contains 15 residues. V shed 4 bases and J shed 5 bases, with 16 bases lying between them. Per the germline V gene, CDR1 is SGHNT and CDR2 is YYREEE (reference sequence). The chain's CDR3 is CASSLPRGEDNEQFF. The CDR3, as DNA: TGTGCCAGCAGCCTCCCCAGGGGAGAGGACAATGAGCAGTTCTTC.

The chain uses TRBV7-9 and TRBJ2-5, with 9 bases aligning to TRBD2. Germline lookup yields CDR1 SEHNR and CDR2 FQNEAQ (reference sequence). CDR3 length: 18 amino acids. V shed 2 bases and J 4 bases; nucleotides not matched to a gene: 14. CDR3 sequence (DNA): TGTGCCAGCAGCTTACTCCTAGGTGGGGCGGGGGGGCGAGAGACCCAGTACTTC. Protein: CASSLLLGGAGGRETQYF. Full variable domain (outside the CDR3, taken from reference TRBV7-9 and TRBJ2-5): DTGVSQNPRHKITKRGQNVTFRCDPISEHNRLYWYRQTLGQGPEFLTYFQNEAQLEKSRLLSDRFSAERPKGSFSTLEIQRTEQGDSAMYLCASSLLLGGAGGRETQYFGPGTRLLVL.

The gene calls are TRBV28 and TRBJ2-2; maybe TRBD2 (5 bases). CDR1 and CDR2 (germline): MDHEN, SYDVKM. V dropped 5 bases and J dropped 5 bases, with 18 bases sitting between them. The length of the CDR3 is 16 residues. The DNA for the CDR3 is TGTGCCAGCAGTCCGCCCCGTCGGGAAGAAACCGGGGAGCTGTTTTTT. It yields the protein CASSPPRREETGELFF.

This clone was observed once. The chain has TRBV19 and TRBJ2-1; weak D call: TRBD1 (6 bases). CDR3 length: 14 residues. CDR1 is LNHDA and CDR2 is SQIVND in the germline V gene (reference sequence). V dropped 7 bases and J dropped 8 bases, with 18 bases sitting between them. The CDR3 bases are TGTGCCAGTACCGTGGAACAGGGTGCGGATGAGCAGTTCTTC. Residues: CASTVEQGADEQFF.

This sequence joins TRBV9 and TRBJ2-2; 7 nucleotides match TRBD1. The CDR3 is made up of 17 amino acids. The trim removed 6 bases at V and 0 bases at J, leaving 11 bases unmatched. Germline CDR1 SGDLS, CDR2 YYNGEE. The CDR3 region has the DNA TGTGCCAGCAACTCCCCGTACAGGGGCGCGAACACCGGGGAGCTGTTTTTT. It codes for CASNSPYRGANTGELFF.

The chain combines TRBV19 with TRBJ2-2; 7 bases match TRBD2. CDR3 length: 14 residues. The trim removed 6 bases at V and 5 bases at J, leaving 6 bases unmatched. Looked up from germline, CDR1 is LNHDA and CDR2 is SQIVND (reference sequence). The CDR3 DNA follows: TGTGCCAGTAGCCCAGCGGGGAGAACCGGGGAGCTGTTTTTT. Amino acids: CASSPAGRTGELFF.

This chain links TRBV4-1 with TRBJ2-5; 7 bases line up with TRBD2. V trimming: 1 base; J trimming: 1 base; junction bases outside the gene matches: 9. This CDR3 contains 17 residues. The germline CDR1 and CDR2 sequences are MGHRA and YSYEKL. The CDR3 bases are TGCGCCAGCAGCCAAGTGGCGGGGAGCGGGATCCAAGAGACCCAGTACTTC. It codes for CASSQVAGSGIQETQYF.

This rearrangement joins TRBV6-5 to TRBJ2-6; no reliable D call. This CDR3 spans 15 amino acids. In germline, CDR1 is MNHEY, CDR2 SVGAGI. V lost 2 bases, J lost 4 bases, and 9 bases lay in between. The CDR3 region has the DNA TGTGCCAGCAGTTACGTGCAAGCAGGGGCCAACGTCCTGACTTTC. It yields the protein CASSYVQAGANVLTF.